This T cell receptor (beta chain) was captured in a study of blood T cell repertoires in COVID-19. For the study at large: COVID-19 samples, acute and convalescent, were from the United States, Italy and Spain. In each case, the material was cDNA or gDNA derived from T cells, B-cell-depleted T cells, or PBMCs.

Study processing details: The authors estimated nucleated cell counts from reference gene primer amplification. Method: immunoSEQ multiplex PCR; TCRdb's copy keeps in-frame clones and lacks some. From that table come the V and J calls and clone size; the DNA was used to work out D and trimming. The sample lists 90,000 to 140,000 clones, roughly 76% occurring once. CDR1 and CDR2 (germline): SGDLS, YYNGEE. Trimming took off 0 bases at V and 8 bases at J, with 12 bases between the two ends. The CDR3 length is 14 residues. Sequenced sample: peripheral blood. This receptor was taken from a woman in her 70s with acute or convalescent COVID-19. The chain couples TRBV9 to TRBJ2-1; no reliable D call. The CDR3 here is CASSVAPGSDEQFF. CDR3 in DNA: TGTGCCAGCAGCGTAGCCCCAGGTTCGGATGAGCAGTTCTTC.